In its sample, the clone carrying this T cell receptor (beta chain) was seen once. Other DNA sequences in the same sample also yield this CDR3. Repertoires were generated with immunoSEQ multiplex PCR, while TCRdb's copy carries only in-frame clones and drops some. The sample carries some 410,000 clones, approximately 90% recorded once. This sample stems from a study of blood T cell repertoires in COVID-19. Study context: Specimens from acute and convalescent COVID-19 originated in the United States, Italy and Spain. Sample material is recorded as cDNA or gDNA derived from T cells, B-cell-depleted T cells, or PBMCs.

Study members were between 18 and 89 years old and lived in around 24 US regions. The source material was PBMCs or T cells enriched from blood (not recorded which). This clonotype was sampled from a woman younger than 45 with acute COVID-19.

CDR3 bases: TGCGCCAGCAGCTTAGGAGAGAATAATTCACCCCTCCACTTT. Its translation is CASSLGENNSPLHF. J is TRBJ1-6 and V is TRBV5-1; D uncertain. Per the germline V gene, CDR1 is SGHRS and CDR2 is YFSETQ. The CDR3 runs to 14 residues. Trimming cost V 2 bases and J 5 bases, with 8 bases left between them.